The entry that follows covers one T cell receptor (beta chain) sequence. Its antigen remains unknown. These data belong to a study of cytomegalovirus exposure and HLA in healthy donors. Findings and caveats of the study: According to a subsequent analysis, TCR clusters from the first cohort were inclined to appear together in the roughly 120 validation repertoires. Researchers catalogued some 160 TCR beta chains as cytomegalovirus-associated.

Generated by immunoSEQ multiplex PCR, the TCRdb table keeps only in-frame clones and is missing some. There are approximately 160,000 clones in the sample; about 90% occur only once, and 3% lies in the top ten. V gave up 6 bases and J gave up 4 bases, with 9 bases separating them. The germline V gene has CDR1 LNHDA and CDR2 SQIVND (reference sequence). The CDR3 runs 12 residues. This chain links TRBV19 with TRBJ1-1, with D tentatively TRBD1 (5 bases). The sequence derives from a woman under 30 in good health and CMV-seropositive. Sequenced input: PBMCs. This CDR3 is CASRQASTEAFF. CDR3 in DNA: TGTGCCAGTAGACAGGCGAGCACTGAAGCTTTCTTT.